This T cell receptor beta chain was captured by sequencing in a study of CXCR3-negative and CXCR3-positive naive CD8 T cells (dated by TCRdb to 2018 to 2020). Context from the whole study: In total, about 135 million TRB reads were obtained, corresponding to roughly 1.5 +/- 0.3 million reads per library. Diversity and physicochemical repertoire analyses covered some eleven donors pooled from two independent experiments. Naive subsets from five or six donors and memory cells from 3 donors were included in the TRBV-TRBJ cluster analysis.

Summary of the overall study and its limitations: Comparably high repertoire diversity was found in both naive subsets, whereas much lower repertoire diversity was found in memory CD8+ T cells. Because surface CD5, which is linked to self-reactivity in mice, was comparable between the naive subsets, TCR interaction strength was also inferred from the physicochemical properties of TRB CDR3s. Compared with CXCR3-negative naive cells, CXCR3-positive naive cells had TRB CDR3s with higher hydrophobicity (lower Kidera factor 4), lower energy, and higher strength and volume indices. TRBV-TRBJ usage was similar between naive CXCR3-negative and CXCR3-positive cells from the same donor, while memory cells showed distinct patterns. Because CXCR3 expression was partially decreased after cryopreservation, freshly isolated PBMCs were used for most assays.

Of note for this clonotype: Its antigen has not been determined.

For every CD8+ T cell subset, approximately 330,000 cells were flow-sorted straight into RLT lysis buffer, and each subset was sorted in triplicate. To exclude memory contaminants, naive CD8+ T cells were stringently defined as CD45RO-CCR7+CD27+CD95-. Peripheral blood mononuclear cells were isolated from buffy coats using standard density gradient centrifugation. Naive CXCR3-negative and CXCR3-positive CD8+ T cells were flow-sorted on a FACSAria III. Total RNA was extracted from sorted cells with an RNeasy Mini Kit. The data were produced on a NextSeq 550. The Human TCR Profiling Kit (MiLaboratory) was used to prepare UMI-labeled 5' RACE TRB cDNA libraries. cDNA synthesis used the entire amount of extracted RNA, and PCR amplification then used the entire amount of cDNA produced. Libraries were prepared in parallel using an identical number of PCR cycles. Under the source paper's analysis protocol: MIGEC and MiXCR extracted about 53,000 +/- 10,000 unique UMI-labeled TRB cDNA molecules per library, requiring at least two reads per UMI. On average, each library contained approximately 40,000 +/- 10,000 functional in-frame TRB CDR3 nucleotide clonotypes without stop codons. Diversity metrics, including normalized Shannon-Wiener and Chao1, were computed in VDJtools after downsampling to 5000 UMI-labeled TRB molecules per sample. VDJtools computed clonotype-size-weighted physicochemical properties of the central five CDR3 residues: interaction energy, strength, volume and Kidera factor 4. Once TCRdb had reprocessed the reads, it stored one entry per CDR3 protein sequence and supplied no DNA. The V and J calls, along with clone size, are taken from TCRdb and not from the paper's own processing. For this sample, the table gives some 130,000 distinct CDR3 sequences. Of the sample, approximately 0.3% falls within the top ten clones.

The germline V gene specifies SQVTM as CDR1 and ANQGSEA as CDR2. From its cysteine to its phenylalanine, the CDR3 spans 12 amino acids. No DNA appears here. What was sequenced was naive CXCR3- CD8+ T cells from blood. In light of the paper, this sample's cell subset or site label describes: CD45RO-CCR7+CD27+CD95- naive CD8+ T cells lacking CXCR3 (TNR3-). This clonotype was obtained from a human donor in good health. Some clones in this sample may be carry-over from other donors' samples. The sequence is built from TRBV29-1 and TRBJ2-7. The CDR3 loop reads CSVEDPTYEQYF.